This TCR beta chain was captured by sequencing in a study of T cells in Graves' hyperthyroidism and ophthalmopathy. Template material for amplifying TCR beta CDR3 regions consisted of RNA transcripts. The HTBI primer set served for first-round RT-PCR of the TCR CDR3. TCRdb used MiXCR to reprocess the multiplex PCR reads, holding one entry per CDR3 protein. The sample lists 600,000 to 750,000 distinct CDR3 sequences, around 16% seen once, with roughly a sixth in the top ten. The V segment lost 2 bases and the J segment 5 bases; nucleotides outside the gene matches: 5. Germline values: CDR1 SQVTM, CDR2 ANQGSEA. There are 13 residues in the CDR3. No progression to ophthalmopathy during 18 months of follow-up defined stable disease.

Sequenced material: blood. The chain joins TRBV29-1 to TRBJ1-1; 7 nucleotides line up with TRBD1. This receptor was identified in a man between 50 and 59 years old with Graves' hyperthyroidism. The CDR3 sequence is CSVETGVGTEAFF. CDR3 nucleotides: TGCAGCGTTGAAACAGGGGTAGGGACTGAAGCTTTCTTT.